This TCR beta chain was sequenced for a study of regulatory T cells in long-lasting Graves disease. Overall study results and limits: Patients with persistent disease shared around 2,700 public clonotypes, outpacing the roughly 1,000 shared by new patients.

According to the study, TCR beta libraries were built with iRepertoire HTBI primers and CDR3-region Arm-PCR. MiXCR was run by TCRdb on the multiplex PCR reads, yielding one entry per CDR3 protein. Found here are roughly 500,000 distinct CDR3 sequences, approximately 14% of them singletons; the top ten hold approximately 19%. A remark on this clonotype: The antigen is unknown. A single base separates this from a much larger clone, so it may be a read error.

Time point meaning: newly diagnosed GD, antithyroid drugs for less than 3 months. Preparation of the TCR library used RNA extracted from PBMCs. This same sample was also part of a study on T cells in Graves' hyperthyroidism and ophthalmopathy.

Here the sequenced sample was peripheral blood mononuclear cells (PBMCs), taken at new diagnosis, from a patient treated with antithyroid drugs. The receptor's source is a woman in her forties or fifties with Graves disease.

The CDR3 reads CASSLTGALTLPEAFF. CDR3 bases: TGTGCCAGCAGCTTAACAGGGGCGCTTACCCTGCCTGAAGCTTTCTTT. The J gene is TRBJ1-1, the V gene TRBV11-2; TRBD1 matches 7 bases. This CDR3 has 16 amino acids. Germline CDR1 is SGHAT and CDR2 is FQNNGV. The V and J ends lost 2 bases and 6 bases, in that order; junction bases with no gene match: 12.